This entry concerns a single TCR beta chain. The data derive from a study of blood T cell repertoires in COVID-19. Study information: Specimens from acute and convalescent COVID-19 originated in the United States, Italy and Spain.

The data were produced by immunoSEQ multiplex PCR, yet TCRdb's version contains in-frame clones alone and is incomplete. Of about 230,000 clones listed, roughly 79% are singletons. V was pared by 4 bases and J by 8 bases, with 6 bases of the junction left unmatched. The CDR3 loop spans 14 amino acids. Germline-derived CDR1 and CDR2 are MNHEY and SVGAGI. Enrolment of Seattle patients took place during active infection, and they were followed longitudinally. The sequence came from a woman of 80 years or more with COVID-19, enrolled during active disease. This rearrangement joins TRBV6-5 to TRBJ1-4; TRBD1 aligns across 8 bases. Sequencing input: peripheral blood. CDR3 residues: CASSFPGGREKLFF. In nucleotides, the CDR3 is TGTGCCAGCAGTTTTCCAGGGGGCAGGGAAAAACTGTTTTTT.